Listed below are T cell receptor beta chains from one sample, sequenced in a study of blood T cell repertoires in COVID-19. Only in-frame clones appear in the TCRdb table, and some are missing; sequencing was by immunoSEQ multiplex PCR. The sample has about 480,000 clones; more than 70% are singletons. Sequencing was carried out using peripheral blood. These receptors were collected from a woman between 50 and 59 years old with COVID-19, enrolled during active disease. Both conserved end residues are part of each CDR3. D genes are given only for firm matches. For some rows the clone size is stated as once, few or many, or as a class when expanded; others skip it.

-,-,TRBJ2-2,TRBV15,TGTGCCACCAGCAGAGCAACAAGCACCGGGGAGCTGTTTTTT,CATSRATSTGELFF
once,-,TRBJ1-1,TRBV6-6,TGTGCCAGCAGTTACTCGGGGAGGGACACTGAAGCTTTCTTT,CASSYSGRDTEAFF
once,-,TRBJ1-4,TRBV5-1,TGCGCCAGCAGCTTGGACAGAAATGAAAAACTGTTTTTT,CASSLDRNEKLFF
-,-,TRBJ1-3,TRBV2,TGTGCCAGCGCTCCAGGGGAATCTGGAAACACCATATATTTT,CASAPGESGNTIYF
-,TRBD1,TRBJ2-7,TRBV9,TGTGCCAGCAGGGGGACAGGGGGCAACTCCTACGAGCAGTACTTC,CASRGTGGNSYEQYF
-,-,TRBJ1-5,TRBV2,TGTGCCAGCCGTGGACAGTATAGCAATCAGCCCCAGCATTTT,CASRGQYSNQPQHF
once,-,TRBJ1-2,TRBV7-9,TGTGCCAGCAGCTTAGGTCGGAGGGGAGTTTCGAATGGCTACACCTTC,CASSLGRRGVSNGYTF
-,-,TRBJ1-5,TRBV24-1,TGTGCCACCAGTGACAGGGGTAGCAATCAGCCCCAGCATTTT,CATSDRGSNQPQHF
few,-,TRBJ1-5,TRBV28,TGTGCCAGCAGTCCACTAAAGGAGTCCCGACCCGATCAGCCCCAGCATTTT,CASSPLKESRPDQPQHF
-,TRBD1,TRBJ2-7,TRBV9,TGTGCCAGCAGCGTAGTGGGACAGGGAGGCGAGCAGTACTTC,CASSVVGQGGEQYF
-,TRBD2,TRBJ2-1,TRBV7-9,TGTGCCAGCAGCTCAGGGGGGACTAGCGATTACAATGAGCAGTTCTTC,CASSSGGTSDYNEQFF
-,TRBD1,TRBJ1-2,TRBV28,TGTGCCAGCAGGGGGACAGCGACAGACTATGGCTACACCTTC,CASRGTATDYGYTF
once,TRBD2,TRBJ2-1,TRBV11-3,TGTGCCAGCAGCTTAGGGGGGACTAGCGGGGGCCCTTACAATGAGCAGTTCTTC,CASSLGGTSGGPYNEQFF
-,-,TRBJ2-7,TRBV6-5,TGTGCCAGCAGTTACTCTTCGGGTATCTCCTACGAGCAGTACTTC,CASSYSSGISYEQYF
-,-,TRBJ2-3,TRBV9,TGTGCCAGCAGGGGGGCTCCCGGCAGGGAAGATACGCAGTATTTT,CASRGAPGREDTQYF
-,TRBD1,TRBJ2-7,TRBV28,TGTGCCAGCAGCACTCACTTTGGGGACAGGCCTCCCTCCTACGAGCAGTACTTC,CASSTHFGDRPPSYEQYF
-,-,TRBJ1-1,TRBV3-1/TRBV3-2,TGTGCCAGCAGCCGCTACCCCCTTCGGGGGGACGGCACTGAAGCTTTCTTT,CASSRYPLRGDGTEAFF
-,-,TRBJ1-5,TRBV19,TGTGCCAGTACAGTGCCCCCCAATCAGCCCCAGCATTTT,CASTVPPNQPQHF
-,-,TRBJ2-2,TRBV5-1,TGCGCCAGCAGCTTGGAGGGGGACACCGACACCGGGGAGCTGTTTTTT,CASSLEGDTDTGELFF
-,-,TRBJ1-4,TRBV27,TGTGCCACCTCTTCCGCAGGGTTCGATGAAAAACTGTTTTTT,CATSSAGFDEKLFF
-,TRBD1,TRBJ1-6,TRBV5-6,TGTGCCAGCAGCTTGGGCCCGGACAGGACTAATTCACCCCTCCACTTT,CASSLGPDRTNSPLHF
-,-,TRBJ2-1,TRBV6-4,TGTGCCAGCAGTAGACAGGGAGGTGAGCAGTTCTTC,CASSRQGGEQFF
once,-,TRBJ2-2,TRBV19,TGTGCCAGTAGTTCCAATAGGATGGCGGAGAACACCGGGGAGCTGTTTTTT,CASSSNRMAENTGELFF
-,TRBD2,TRBJ2-1,TRBV3-1/TRBV3-2,TGTGCCAGCAGCCAAGAGGACGGGGGGGCTCTCAATGAGCAGTTCTTC,CASSQEDGGALNEQFF
-,-,TRBJ2-1,TRBV3-1/TRBV3-2,TGTGCCAGCAGCCAAGTCGGCAATGAGCAGTTCTTC,CASSQVGNEQFF
-,-,TRBJ1-1,TRBV11-1,TGTGCCAGCAGCTTAGACGGGATTAAAGCTGAAGCTTTCTTT,CASSLDGIKAEAFF
-,-,TRBJ2-2,TRBV19,TGTGCCAGTAGTATCAGGGGCGGCACCGGGGAGCTGTTTTTT,CASSIRGGTGELFF
-,TRBD1,TRBJ2-5,TRBV29-1,TGCAGCGCACCTCTACAGGGGGCAGGGGAGACCCAGTACTTC,CSAPLQGAGETQYF
-,-,TRBJ2-5,TRBV30,TGTGCCTGGGATGGAGGAGAAACCCAGTACTTC,CAWDGGETQYF
-,-,TRBJ2-7,TRBV27,TGTGCCAGCAGAACTCAGGTCAGCTCCTACGAGCAGTACTTC,CASRTQVSSYEQYF
-,-,TRBJ2-3,TRBV5-6,TGTGCCAGCACTTCATTGGTGGGCGGAGGAGATACGCAGTATTTT,CASTSLVGGGDTQYF
-,-,TRBJ2-1,TRBV19,TGTGCCAGTAGTATAGATCGAGGGACAATGAATGAGCAGTTCTTC,CASSIDRGTMNEQFF
-,-,TRBJ1-6,TRBV5-1,TGCGCCAGCAGCTTGGCCGGGTATTCACCCCTCCACTTT,CASSLAGYSPLHF
-,-,TRBJ2-1,TRBV5-6,TGTGCCAGCAGCTTGGGGGGCAGGGAGGCCCACAATGAGCAGTTCTTC,CASSLGGREAHNEQFF
-,TRBD2,TRBJ2-1,TRBV7-9,TGTGCCAGCAGCTTAAGCGGGAGCTCCTACAATGAGCAGTTCTTC,CASSLSGSSYNEQFF
-,-,TRBJ2-2,TRBV30,TGTGCCTCACAGAGTTGGGGGGCCGGGGAGCTGTTTTTT,CASQSWGAGELFF
-,-,TRBJ2-7,TRBV10-3,TGTGCCATCGGGCAGTCGCCTTCCTACGAGCAGTACTTC,CAIGQSPSYEQYF
-,-,TRBJ2-7,TRBV21-1,TGTGCCAGCAGCAAAGGCCGGGGGGACAACGAGCAGTACTTC,CASSKGRGDNEQYF
-,-,TRBJ1-1,TRBV12-3/TRBV12-4,TGTGCCAGCACTCGGGACACTGAAGCTTTCTTT,CASTRDTEAFF
-,-,TRBJ1-3,TRBV7-9,TGTGCCAGCAGCCCTTCTGGAAACACCATATATTTT,CASSPSGNTIYF
-,-,TRBJ2-3,TRBV21-1,TGTGCCAGCAGCAGCCGGACAGGGGTTACAGATACGCAGTATTTT,CASSSRTGVTDTQYF